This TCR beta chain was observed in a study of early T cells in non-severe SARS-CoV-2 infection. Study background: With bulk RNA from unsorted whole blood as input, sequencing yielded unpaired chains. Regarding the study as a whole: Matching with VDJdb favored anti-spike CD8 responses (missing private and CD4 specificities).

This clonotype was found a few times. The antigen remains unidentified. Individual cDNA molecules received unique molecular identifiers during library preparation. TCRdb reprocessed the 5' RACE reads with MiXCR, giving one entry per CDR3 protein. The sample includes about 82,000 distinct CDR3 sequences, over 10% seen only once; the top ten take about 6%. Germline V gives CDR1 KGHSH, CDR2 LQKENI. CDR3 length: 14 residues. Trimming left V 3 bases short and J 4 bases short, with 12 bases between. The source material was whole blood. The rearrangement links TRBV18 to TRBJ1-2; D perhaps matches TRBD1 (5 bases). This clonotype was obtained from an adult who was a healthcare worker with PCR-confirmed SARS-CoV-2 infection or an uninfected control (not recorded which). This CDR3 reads CASSPGMGVYGYTF. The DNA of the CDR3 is TGTGCCAGCTCACCCGGTATGGGGGTCTATGGCTACACCTTC.